This passage covers 4 T cell receptor beta chains from one sample sequenced in a study of human T cells and chemical hapten exposure. TCRdb called the RACE reads again in MiXCR, with one record for every CDR3 protein. The data show 150,000 to 200,000 distinct CDR3 sequences, with 28% seen just once and about 2.1% held by the top ten. The sample's time point: patch test 3, about 24 weeks after DPC sensitization. As for treatment: therapeutic diphenylcyclopropenone sensitization with weekly scalp DPC. This specimen was whole blood, taken in connection with sensitization to the hapten diphenylcyclopropenone (DPC). Receptors originate from a woman aged 18-29 years with alopecia areata. Some clones in this sample may be carry-over from other donors' samples.

This rearrangement joins TRBV7-2 to TRBJ2-7; 10 bases align to TRBD2. CDR3 length: 15 residues. CDR1 and CDR2 (germline): SGHTA, FQGNSA. V was pared by 1 base and J by 4 bases, with 4 bases of the junction left unmatched. CDR3 amino acids: CASSLGSSGGYEQYF. The CDR3 DNA sequence: TGTGCCAGCAGCTTAGGCTCTAGCGGGGGTTACGAGCAGTACTTC.

This chain links TRBV20-1 with TRBJ2-3; 9 bases fit TRBD2. V was clipped by 0 bases and J by 4 bases; unmatched bases: 8. Per the germline V gene, CDR1 is DFQATT and CDR2 is SNEGSKA (reference sequence). CDR3 length: 16 amino acids. CDR3 in DNA: TGCAGTGCTAGAGATTGGGTAGCGGGAGCCGCAGATACGCAGTATTTT. Its translation is CSARDWVAGAADTQYF.

On this clonotype itself: One end of the junction does not line up with germline, which may come from a read error. The chain uses TRBV7-7 and TRBJ2-3; 8 bases match TRBD1. The CDR3 is 18 residues long. CDR1 and CDR2 (germline): SSHAT, FNYEAQ (reference sequence). The CDR3 is CASSPGVGQGPSTDTQYF. The CDR3 nucleotides read TGTGCTAGCAGCCCAGGGGTTGGACAGGGCCCTTCCACAGATACGCAGTATTTT.

This sequence joins TRBV4-1 and TRBJ2-7; no clear D gene. This CDR3 is 14 amino acids long. V was cut by 3 bases and J by 5 bases, with 14 bases left in between. Germline-derived CDR1 and CDR2 are MGHRA and YSYEKL. CDR3 DNA sequence: TGCGCCAGCAGCCATCAAGGCACGAACCACGAGCAGTACTTC. It encodes CASSHQGTNHEQYF.